The clone carrying this T cell receptor (beta chain) was detected only once. Its antigen is not identified. The PCR had 60 Vbeta and 13 Jbeta primers. Repertoires were generated with immunoSEQ multiplex PCR, while TCRdb's copy carries only in-frame clones and drops some. The sample holds about 170,000 clones; roughly 70% are singletons and the top ten take roughly 3%. The data originate from a study of cytomegalovirus exposure and HLA in healthy donors. Study conclusions and caveats: The authors considered a cluster of highly shared sequence variants likely to be a sequencing artifact. A few of the chains that were CMV-associated were confirmed in vitro to be specific for CMV antigens. In a later analysis, HLA-associated TCR beta chains were more clonally expanded than equally common others.

The V segment lost 3 bases and the J segment 2 bases; nucleotides outside the gene matches: 3. Germline loops: CDR1 SGHVS, CDR2 FNYEAQ. The CDR3 extends over 15 amino acids. The chain recombines TRBV7-6 with TRBJ2-1, with TRBD2 matching over 8 bases. Sequenced sample: PBMCs. This clonotype originated in a woman aged 45 to 65 in good health and CMV-seropositive. CDR3 DNA sequence: TGTGCCAGCAGCTTGAGACTAGCGACCTACAATGAGCAGTTCTTC. Its translation is CASSLRLATYNEQFF.